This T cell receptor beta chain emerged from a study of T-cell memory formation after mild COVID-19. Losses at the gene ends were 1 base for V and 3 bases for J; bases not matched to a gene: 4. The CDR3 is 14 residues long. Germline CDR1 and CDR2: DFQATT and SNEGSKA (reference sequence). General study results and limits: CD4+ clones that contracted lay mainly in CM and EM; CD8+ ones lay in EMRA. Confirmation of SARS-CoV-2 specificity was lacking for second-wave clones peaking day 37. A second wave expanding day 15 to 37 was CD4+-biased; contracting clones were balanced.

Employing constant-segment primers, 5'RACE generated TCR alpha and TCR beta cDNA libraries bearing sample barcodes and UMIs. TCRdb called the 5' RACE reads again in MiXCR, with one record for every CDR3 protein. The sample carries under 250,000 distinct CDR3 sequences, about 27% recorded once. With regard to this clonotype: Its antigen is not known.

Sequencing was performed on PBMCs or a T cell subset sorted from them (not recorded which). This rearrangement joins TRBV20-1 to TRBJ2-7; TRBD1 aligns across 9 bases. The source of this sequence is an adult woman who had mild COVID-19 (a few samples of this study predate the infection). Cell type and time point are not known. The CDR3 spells CSARGQGGYYEQYF. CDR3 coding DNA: TGCAGTGCTAGAGGACAGGGGGGTTACTACGAGCAGTACTTC.